This T cell receptor beta chain came from a study of control samples from healthy donors and cancer patients. The method was immunoSEQ multiplex PCR; TCRdb's version includes in-frame clones alone and lacks a portion of them. The sample contains around 70,000 clones, about nine tenths of which appear only once. Germline CDR1 reads SGHVS; CDR2 reads FQNEAQ. Trimming cost V 3 bases and J 1 base, with 9 bases left between them. There are 14 residues in the CDR3. The clonotype originates from a woman between 45 and 60 years old with colorectal cancer. The chain has TRBV7-8 and TRBJ2-5; no firm D call. Sequences were obtained from PBMCs. CDR3 region: CASSFGNTQETQYF. CDR3 nucleotides: TGTGCCAGCAGCTTCGGAAATACCCAAGAGACCCAGTACTTC.